This T cell receptor beta chain was sequenced for a study of cytomegalovirus exposure and HLA in healthy donors. Findings and caveats of the study: In vitro testing confirmed a few CMV-associated chains as specific for CMV antigens. Highest at DRB1 and lowest at HLA-C, TCR association rates differed among HLA loci in a later analysis.

Primers included in the PCR were 60 Vbeta and 13 Jbeta primers. Only in-frame clones appear in the TCRdb table, and some are missing; sequencing was by immunoSEQ multiplex PCR. The sample includes approximately 110,000 clones, roughly 69% of them seen just once. On this clone: Its antigen is undetermined.

Sequenced: PBMCs. This TCR was recovered from a man aged 50 to 60 in good health and CMV-seropositive.

Here the CDR3 reads CASSPPSNTGELFF. CDR3 bases: TGTGCCAGCAGCCCCCCCTCGAACACCGGGGAGCTGTTTTTT. The chain carries TRBV6-6 and TRBJ2-2; D unresolved. V lost 6 bases and J 0 bases, leaving 8 bases between the germline ends. The CDR3 is made up of 14 amino acids. CDR1 MNHNY and CDR2 SVGAGI come from the germline V gene (reference sequence).